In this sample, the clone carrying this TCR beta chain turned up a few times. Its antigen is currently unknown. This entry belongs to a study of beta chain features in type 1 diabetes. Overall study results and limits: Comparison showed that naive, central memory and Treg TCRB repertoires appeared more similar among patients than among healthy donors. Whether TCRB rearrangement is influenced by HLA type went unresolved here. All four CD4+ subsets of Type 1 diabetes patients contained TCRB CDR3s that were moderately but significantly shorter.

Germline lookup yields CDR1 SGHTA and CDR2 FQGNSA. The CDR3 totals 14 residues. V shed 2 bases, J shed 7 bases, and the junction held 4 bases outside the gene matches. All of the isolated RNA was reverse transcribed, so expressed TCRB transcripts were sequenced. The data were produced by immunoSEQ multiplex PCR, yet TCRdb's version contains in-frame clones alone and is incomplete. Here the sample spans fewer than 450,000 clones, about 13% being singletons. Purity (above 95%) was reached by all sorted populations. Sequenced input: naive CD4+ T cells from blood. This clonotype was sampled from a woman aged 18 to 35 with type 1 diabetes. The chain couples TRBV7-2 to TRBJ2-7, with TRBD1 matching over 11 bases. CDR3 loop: CASSLWDRGGEQYV. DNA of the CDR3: TGTGCCAGCAGCTTATGGGACAGGGGGGGTGAGCAGTACGTC.